The subject of this entry is one TCR beta chain. This record comes from a study of blood T cell repertoires in COVID-19. Data came from immunoSEQ multiplex PCR; TCRdb stores just in-frame clones and leaves some out. The sample has 100,000 or so clones, around 92% seen once. Per germline, CDR1 LNHDA and CDR2 SQIVND (reference sequence). V lost 5 bases, J lost 4 bases, and 10 bases lay in between. The CDR3 spans 13 residues. This receptor was taken from a man aged 45-60 years with active COVID-19. The genes are TRBV19 and TRBJ2-3; D gene ambiguous. Sequencing was done on a sample of peripheral blood. The chain's CDR3 is CASSLRLSDTQYF. The CDR3 DNA reads as TGTGCCAGTAGTCTAAGACTGTCAGATACGCAGTATTTT.